The rows below give T cell receptor beta chains drawn from one sample of a study of control samples from healthy donors and cancer patients. Sequenced by immunoSEQ multiplex PCR; TCRdb stores in-frame clones only, minus some. The sample includes 150,000 to 200,000 clones, 80% to 95% of them seen just once. The sample comprised blood. These receptors were obtained from a man between 18 and 35 years old in good health. Both conserved end residues are part of each CDR3. A D gene is named only where the DNA matches it firmly. Only some rows state a clone size, as once, few, many or a class for expanded clones.

D	V	J	size	DNA	CDR3
.	TRBV4-1	TRBJ1-1	once	TGCGCCAGCAGCCAGCCCCCAGGCGCGGGGGAATACACTGAAGCTTTCTTT	CASSQPPGAGEYTEAFF
.	TRBV12-3/TRBV12-4	TRBJ2-2	.	TGTGCCAGCAGGGGCGCAGGGACCGGGGAGCTGTTTTTT	CASRGAGTGELFF
TRBD1	TRBV7-9	TRBJ1-2	.	TGTGCCAGCAGTCGCAACACAGGGGGTTCCTCCTATGGCTACACCTTC	CASSRNTGGSSYGYTF
.	TRBV9	TRBJ1-1	.	TGTGCCAGCAGCGTAGGAGGATGGCAGACGAACACTGAAGCTTTCTTT	CASSVGGWQTNTEAFF
.	TRBV7-3	TRBJ1-1	.	TGTGCCAGCAGCTTAATCGGGGTGACTGAAGCTTTCTTT	CASSLIGVTEAFF
TRBD1	TRBV18	TRBJ2-3	.	TGTGCCAGCTCAATTACAGGGGACCTGTACACAGATACGCAGTATTTT	CASSITGDLYTDTQYF
.	TRBV30	TRBJ2-7	.	TGTGCCTGGAGTCACCGGGTAGTGTCCTACGAGCAGTACTTC	CAWSHRVVSYEQYF
.	TRBV5-1	TRBJ2-5	once	TGCGCCAGCAGATCGAGGGGTGAGGATCAAGAGACCCAGTACTTC	CASRSRGEDQETQYF
.	TRBV27	TRBJ2-1	.	TGTGCCACCCTCAGAGGGCGTGAGCAGTTCTTC	CATLRGREQFF
.	TRBV21-1	TRBJ2-7	.	TGTGCCAGCAGCGCCAATCCGGGTAACGGGCCCTACGAGCAGTACTTC	CASSANPGNGPYEQYF
TRBD1	TRBV30	TRBJ2-6	.	TGTGCCTCGCCACAGGGAACAGGGGGAACTGGGGCCAACGTCCTGACTTTC	CASPQGTGGTGANVLTF
TRBD2	TRBV3-1/TRBV3-2	TRBJ2-1	.	TGTGCCAGCAGTGTACGGGGGGGCAAGGAGCAGTTCTTC	CASSVRGGKEQFF
TRBD1	TRBV3-1/TRBV3-2	TRBJ1-2	.	TGTGCCAGCAGCCACTCCTCCCGGGACAGGGGTGGCTACACCTTC	CASSHSSRDRGGYTF
.	TRBV28	TRBJ1-2	.	TGTGCCAGCAGGCGAGCGGGCGCGGGTAGTGGCTACACCTTC	CASRRAGAGSGYTF
.	TRBV9	TRBJ1-2	.	TGTGCCAGCAGCGTGGGGACGTTCGATGGCTACACCTTC	CASSVGTFDGYTF
TRBD1	TRBV5-1	TRBJ2-7	once	TGCGCCAGCAGCAAAAGTCCGGGACAGGGGGCAACCTACGAGCAGTACTTC	CASSKSPGQGATYEQYF
TRBD1	TRBV6-4	TRBJ2-1	.	TGTGCCAGCAGTGAATCAGGGGGTGGACACAATGAGCAGTTCTTC	CASSESGGGHNEQFF
.	TRBV7-9	TRBJ1-2	.	TGTGCCAGCAGCCGTGGAGGATTGGTCGGCTACACCTTC	CASSRGGLVGYTF
TRBD1	TRBV29-1	TRBJ2-2	.	TGCAGCGTTGATATTGACAGGGCCGGCACCGGGGAGCTGTTTTTT	CSVDIDRAGTGELFF
.	TRBV19	TRBJ1-5	.	TGTGCCAGTAGGCTTGGGGGGCCTTTGGGCAATCAGCCCCAGCATTTT	CASRLGGPLGNQPQHF
.	TRBV18	TRBJ2-1	.	TGTGCCAGCTCACCTTCCTTTGTGAATGAGCAGTTCTTC	CASSPSFVNEQFF
.	TRBV5-1	TRBJ2-7	.	TGCGCCAGCAGCCTACCCGCTTACGAGCAGTACTTC	CASSLPAYEQYF
TRBD2	TRBV7-8	TRBJ2-1	.	TGTGCCAGCAGCCCCTGGACTAGCGGGGGGGCCAATGAGCAGTTCTTC	CASSPWTSGGANEQFF
.	TRBV6-2/TRBV6-3	TRBJ1-6	.	TGTGCCAGCAGTTATGGGGGGGGCTCACCCCTCCACTTT	CASSYGGGSPLHF
.	TRBV10-3	TRBJ1-3	few	TGTGCCATCAGGCCCGAGGGAAACACCATATATTTT	CAIRPEGNTIYF
.	TRBV24-1	TRBJ2-2	.	TGTGCCACCAGTGATTTTGCCCGGGGGAGAAACGGGGAGCTGTTTTTT	CATSDFARGRNGELFF
TRBD1	TRBV19	TRBJ2-3	few	TGTGCCAGTAATCCAGGGGGCGAGGGGAGAGATACGCAGTATTTT	CASNPGGEGRDTQYF
.	TRBV3-1/TRBV3-2	TRBJ2-2	.	TGTGCCAGCAGCCCGCGGCGGAACACCGGGGAGCTGTTTTTT	CASSPRRNTGELFF
.	TRBV20-1	TRBJ2-6	.	TGCAGTGCTAGTACACGGGGGGCGGCAGGGGCCAACGTCCTGACTTTC	CSASTRGAAGANVLTF
.	TRBV20-1	TRBJ2-4	.	TGCAGTGCTAGTGTAGTGGGACTTGGTCACATTCAGTACTTC	CSASVVGLGHIQYF
.	TRBV3-1/TRBV3-2	TRBJ2-3	.	TGTGCCAGCAGCCCCGGGACTGGGGATACGCAGTATTTT	CASSPGTGDTQYF